One sample yielded the 26 T cell receptor beta chains listed below, sequenced in a study of regulatory T cells in long-lasting Graves disease. Building of the TCR beta libraries involved iRepertoire HTBI primers and Arm-PCR of CDR3 regions. A single record per CDR3 protein comes from TCRdb applying MiXCR to the multiplex PCR reads. This table holds 200,000 to 250,000 distinct CDR3 sequences, 15% to 20% found once. Time point reported: newly diagnosed GD, antithyroid drugs for less than 3 months. After RNA was extracted from PBMCs, the TCR library was made from it. Material: peripheral blood mononuclear cells (PBMCs), obtained at new diagnosis, from a patient treated with antithyroid drugs. The receptors here all came from a female donor with Graves disease.

This clonotype was counted many times. This chain joins TRBV12-3 or TRBV12-4 and TRBJ1-2; D is perhaps TRBD1 (5 bases). Trimming removed 2 bases at V and 4 bases at J, with 5 bases between. The CDR3 is 12 residues long. The CDR3: CASSLQGYGYTF. DNA for the CDR3: TGTGCCAGCAGTTTACAGGGCTATGGCTACACCTTC.

Regarding this clonotype: A far larger clone is just one base off, so this is likely a read error. J is TRBJ1-4 and V is TRBV7-8, with D possibly matching TRBD1 (6 bases). The CDR3 totals 14 residues. Germline V lookup: CDR1 SGHVS, CDR2 FQNEAQ. The CDR3 region has the DNA TGTGCCAGCCAACGGCAGGGGATCTCTGAAGAACTGTTTTTT. This sequence encodes CASQRQGISEELFF.

Comment on this clonotype: Here the CDR3 omits its conserved ending phenylalanine or tryptophan, so a read error is the likely source. The chain couples TRBV30 to TRBJ2-7, with 10 bases fitting TRBD1. This CDR3 spans 19 amino acids. Germline CDR1 reads GTSNPN; CDR2 reads SVGIG (reference sequence). J was trimmed by 0 bases and V by 3 bases; bases with no gene match: 17. Written as DNA, the CDR3 is TGTGCCTGGAGGGAAGCTTATGAGACAGGGGGCCTTGGCTCCTACGAGCAGTACCTC. As protein: CAWREAYETGGLGSYEQYL.

Ten or more counts support this clonotype. The gene calls are TRBV24-1 and TRBJ1-4, with TRBD1 as a possible D gene (5 bases). CDR3 length: 15 amino acids. Per the germline V gene, CDR1 is KGHDR and CDR2 is SFDVKD. V lost 3 bases and J 5 bases, leaving 12 bases between the germline ends. The CDR3 bases are TGTGCCACCAGTGATGCCGGGACGGAGAATGAAAAACTGTTTTTT. Translating gives CATSDAGTENEKLFF.

The chain employs TRBV11-3 and TRBJ2-1, with 8 bases fitting TRBD2. The CDR3 has 16 amino acids. Per the germline V gene, CDR1 is SGHNT and CDR2 is YENEEA. V gave up 2 bases and J gave up 4 bases; unmatched junction bases: 7. CDR3 sequence (DNA): TGTGCCAGCAGCTTACCGAGACTAGCGCTTTACAATGAGCAGTTCTTC. It yields the protein CASSLPRLALYNEQFF.

The chain has TRBV12-3 or TRBV12-4 and TRBJ2-2, with 11 nucleotides matching TRBD2. The V and J ends lost 6 bases and 5 bases, in that order; junction bases with no gene match: 5. The CDR3 spans 15 residues. CDR3 amino acids: CASRRLAGNTGELFF. CDR3 sequence (DNA): TGTGCCAGCAGAAGACTAGCGGGAAATACCGGGGAGCTGTTTTTT.

As for this clonotype: One end of the junction does not line up with germline, which may come from a read error. The chain joins TRBV4-3 to TRBJ2-1; D may be TRBD2 (5 bases). The J call is in doubt because the DNA end fits TRBJ2-5 better. The CDR3 has 17 residues. Per the germline V gene, CDR1 is LGHNA and CDR2 is YSLEER. CDR3 DNA: TGCGCCAGCAGCCAAGAAGTTAGCGTGGGTTATCAAGAGTCCCAGTACTTC. Translation: CASSQEVSVGYQESQYF.

The rearrangement joins TRBV12-3 or TRBV12-4 to TRBJ2-2; 12 nucleotides match TRBD2. The CDR3 length is 17 residues. Losses at the gene ends were 7 bases for V and 5 bases for J; bases not matched to a gene: 11. CDR3 coding DNA: TGTGCCAGCACTCGATCCGGACTAGCGGGACGAACCGGGGAGCTGTTTTTT. As protein: CASTRSGLAGRTGELFF.

There are many counts of this clonotype. V is TRBV2 and J is TRBJ2-7; D remains ambiguous. Germline assignment: CDR1 SNHLY and CDR2 FYNNEI. The CDR3 is made up of 14 amino acids. Trimming removed 4 bases at V and 5 bases at J, with 15 bases between. This CDR3 reads CASSVSWGLNEQYF. CDR3 sequence (DNA): TGTGCCAGCAGTGTTTCGTGGGGTCTAAACGAGCAGTACTTC.

This clonotype was seen repeatedly, ten times or more. The gene calls are TRBV20-1 and TRBJ2-3; a possible D gene is TRBD1 (6 bases). Germline CDR1 DFQATT, CDR2 SNEGSKA (reference sequence). The ends were cut back, 6 bases at V and 0 bases at J, with 19 bases in the middle. The CDR3 has 16 amino acids. The CDR3: CSAVRTDLDSTDTQYF. CDR3 coding DNA: TGCAGTGCCGTAAGGACAGATCTCGACAGCACAGATACGCAGTATTTT.

This clonotype has at least ten counts. The V gene is TRBV6-1, the J gene TRBJ2-1, with a tentative D call TRBD2 (5 bases). The CDR3 is made up of 14 amino acids. The V and J ends lost 7 bases and 7 bases respectively, with 17 bases between them. CDR1 and CDR2 from the germline V gene are MNHNS and SASEGT. CDR3 in DNA: TGTGCCAGCACCCCGCCTAGCCTTCGGAATGAGCAGTTCTTC. Translation gives CASTPPSLRNEQFF.

This clonotype was counted many times. The V gene is TRBV6-5, the J gene TRBJ1-2; D uncertain. The V and J ends lost 2 bases and 8 bases respectively, with 15 bases between them. The germline gives CDR1 MNHEY, CDR2 SVGAGI. The length of the CDR3 is 14 residues. The CDR3 sequence is CASSYQQSSEGYTF. The CDR3 nucleotides are TGTGCCAGCAGTTACCAACAGTCTTCGGAGGGCTACACCTTC.

Concerning this clonotype itself: This may arise from a read error, as a much more abundant clone is one base away. The V and J genes are TRBV2 and TRBJ2-1; 7 bases are a match to TRBD2. CDR1 is SNHLY and CDR2 is FYNNEI in the germline V gene. CDR3 length: 16 residues. CDR3: CATSDLGGRSDNEQFF. CDR3 coding DNA: TGTGCCACCAGTGATTTGGGCGGGAGATCGGACAATGAGCAGTTCTTC.

This clonotype was observed at least ten times. The V call is TRBV6-2 or TRBV6-3, the J call TRBJ1-2; 10 positions match TRBD1. The trim removed 4 bases at V and 6 bases at J, leaving 8 bases unmatched. There are 15 residues in the CDR3. Germline CDR1 and CDR2: MNHEY and SVGEGT. The CDR3 sequence: CASSWTGGVGNGYTF. CDR3 nucleotides: TGTGCCAGCAGTTGGACAGGGGGTGTGGGAAATGGCTACACCTTC.

This clonotype occurred many times. The chain uses TRBV28 and TRBJ2-4; TRBD1 agrees at 7 bases. The trim removed 6 bases at V and 0 bases at J, leaving 20 bases unmatched. CDR1 and CDR2 from the germline V gene are MDHEN and SYDVKM. The CDR3 runs to 20 residues. The CDR3 here is CASSYDRVYTSLLAKNIQYF. The CDR3 coding sequence is TGTGCCAGCAGCTATGACAGGGTTTATACTTCGCTGCTAGCCAAAAACATTCAGTACTTC. The full variable domain, its missing parts supplied by reference TRBV28 and TRBJ2-4, is DVKVTQSSRYLVKRTGEKVFLECVQDMDHENMFWYRQDPGLGLRLIYFSYDVKMKEKGDIPEGYSVSREKKERFSLILESASTNQTSMYLCASSYDRVYTSLLAKNIQYFGAGTRLSVL.

This clonotype was recorded many times. This sequence joins TRBV20-1 and TRBJ1-2, with D possibly matching TRBD1 (5 bases). Trimming removed 3 bases from V and 5 bases from J, with 16 bases in between. The CDR3 is 14 residues long. The germline V gene has CDR1 DFQATT and CDR2 SNEGSKA (reference sequence). In DNA form, the CDR3 reads TGCAGTGCTAGCTCTGGGGGAAGGGGATATGGCTACACCTTC. Residues: CSASSGGRGYGYTF.

This clonotype showed up many times. The J gene is TRBJ1-2, the V gene TRBV27; 8 bases are a match to TRBD1. The germline V gene has CDR1 MNHEY and CDR2 SMNVEV (reference sequence). The CDR3 contains 15 residues. The trim removed 6 bases at V and 3 bases at J, leaving 9 bases unmatched. The CDR3 region is CASRAAGQAHYGYTF. CDR3 bases: TGTGCCAGCAGGGCTGCGGGACAGGCTCACTATGGCTACACCTTC.

This clonotype was observed many times. The chain carries TRBV7-8 and TRBJ1-1; 8 bases align to TRBD1. Germline lookup yields CDR1 SGHVS and CDR2 FQNEAQ. The CDR3 is 13 amino acids. Trimming removed 5 bases from V and 5 bases from J; junction bases left unmatched: 4. CDR3 nucleotides: TGTGCCAGCAGCCGGACAGGGAGGACTGAAGCTTTCTTT. This gives the protein CASSRTGRTEAFF.

This chain uses TRBV6-2 or TRBV6-3 with TRBJ2-7; D might be TRBD1 (5 bases). Germline-derived CDR1 and CDR2 are MNHEY and SVGEGT. CDR3 size: 15 residues. The V end lost 1 base, the J end lost 0 bases, and 10 bases lay between the germline ends. This chain's CDR3 is CASSYFAGPSYEQYF. The CDR3 DNA reads TGTGCCAGCAGTTACTTCGCAGGGCCCTCCTACGAGCAGTACTTC.

The chain recombines TRBV28 with TRBJ2-3, with 14 bases aligning to TRBD2. With 5 bases clipped from V and 6 bases from J, the junction kept 7 bases outside the gene matches. This CDR3 has 16 amino acids. From germline, CDR1 is MDHEN and CDR2 SYDVKM. The CDR3 sequence: CASSPGTSGRGDTQYF. The CDR3 coding sequence is TGTGCCAGCAGTCCCGGGACTAGCGGGAGAGGGGATACGCAGTATTTT.

This clonotype was recorded at least ten times. The chain carries TRBV27 and TRBJ2-2, with 11 positions matching TRBD2. Trimming cost V 2 bases and J 1 base; bases outside gene matches: 12. The CDR3 runs 20 residues. In germline, CDR1 is MNHEY, CDR2 SMNVEV (reference sequence). In nucleotides, the CDR3 is TGTGCCAGCAGTTTAGTCTCGGAACCGGGACTAGCGGTGAACACCGGGGAGCTGTTTTTT. It codes for CASSLVSEPGLAVNTGELFF.

This sequence joins TRBV6-2 or TRBV6-3 and TRBJ1-1; TRBD1 agrees at 9 bases. V shed 6 bases and J 4 bases; nucleotides not matched to a gene: 12. Germline V lookup: CDR1 MNHEY, CDR2 SVGEGT. This CDR3 contains 16 residues. Here the CDR3 reads CASSPMMDRGGTEAFF. For the CDR3, the DNA is TGTGCCAGCAGCCCCATGATGGACAGGGGAGGCACTGAAGCTTTCTTT.

This clonotype was counted ten times or more. The chain uses TRBV6-2 or TRBV6-3 and TRBJ1-4; TRBD1 matches at 8 bases. J lost 8 bases, V lost 2 bases, and 13 bases had no gene match. The CDR3 covers 17 residues. Germline lookup yields CDR1 MNHEY and CDR2 SVGEGT. In nucleotides, the CDR3 is TGTGCCAGCAGTTACACCACCGCGACAGGGGATTACGAAAAACTGTTTTTT. As protein: CASSYTTATGDYEKLFF.

The chain carries TRBV6-4 and TRBJ1-2, with no clear D. This CDR3 has 11 amino acids. Per the germline V gene, CDR1 is MRHNA and CDR2 is SNTAGT. CDR3 sequence reads: CDDCGYFGYTF. The CDR3 nucleotides are TGTGACGATTGTGGGTATTTTGGCTACACCTTC.

This clonotype was counted many times. The chain joins TRBV6-1 to TRBJ2-1; maybe TRBD1 (6 bases). This CDR3 region has 13 residues. Trimming took off 7 bases at V and 4 bases at J, with 11 bases between the two ends. Per germline, CDR1 MNHNS and CDR2 SASEGT. The CDR3 nucleotides read TGTGCCAGCACAAACAGGGATTACAATGAGCAGTTCTTC. It translates to CASTNRDYNEQFF.

This clonotype was seen repeatedly, ten times or more. This CDR3 is CASSFVGGDEQYF. In DNA, the CDR3 is TGTGCCAGCAGTTTCGTTGGGGGGGACGAGCAGTACTTC. The chain has TRBV28 and TRBJ2-7; 7 bases align to TRBD2. V shed 3 bases and J 5 bases; nucleotides not matched to a gene: 4. This CDR3 region has 13 residues. Germline V gene sequence: CDR1 MDHEN, CDR2 SYDVKM. Variable domain in full (rest from reference TRBV28 and TRBJ2-7): DVKVTQSSRYLVKRTGEKVFLECVQDMDHENMFWYRQDPGLGLRLIYFSYDVKMKEKGDIPEGYSVSREKKERFSLILESASTNQTSMYLCASSFVGGDEQYFGPGTRLTVT.